The 25 T cell receptor beta chains below were found in one sample sequenced in a study of cytomegalovirus exposure and HLA in healthy donors. PCR employed 60 Vbeta and 13 Jbeta primers. TCRdb's table, derived via immunoSEQ multiplex PCR, lists solely in-frame clones and lacks some. The sample has 150,000 to 200,000 clones; 70% to 90% are singletons. Specimen: PBMCs. The receptors were gathered from a woman between 18 and 29 years old in good health and CMV-seronegative.

This clone was detected a few times. The J gene is TRBJ1-1, the V gene TRBV27; perhaps TRBD1 as D (5 bases). The CDR3 contains 11 residues. Trimming removed 6 bases at V and 7 bases at J, with 9 bases between. The germline V gene has CDR1 MNHEY and CDR2 SMNVEV (reference sequence). CDR3 sequence (DNA): TGTGCCAGCAGGGGGCCGCGTGAAGCTTTCTTT. This gives the protein CASRGPREAFF.

V usage is TRBV6-6 and J usage is TRBJ1-5; no reliable D call. Germline V lookup: CDR1 MNHNY, CDR2 SVGAGI (reference sequence). The V gene lost 6 bases and the J gene lost 4 bases, with 10 bases spanning the gap. The CDR3 runs 13 residues. The CDR3 sequence: CASRILINQPQHF. Written as DNA, the CDR3 is TGTGCCAGCAGAATACTTATTAATCAGCCCCAGCATTTT.

This clone was detected once. This sequence joins TRBV6-5 and TRBJ1-1; 10 nucleotides line up with TRBD1. Germline assignment: CDR1 MNHEY and CDR2 SVGAGI. J was trimmed by 6 bases and V by 4 bases; bases with no gene match: 8. This CDR3 is 15 amino acids long. The CDR3 DNA follows: TGTGCCAGCAGTTCATCCGGGACAGGGGTCGCTGAAGCTTTCTTT. Its translation is CASSSSGTGVAEAFF.

This clone has just a few counts. This chain connects TRBV7-9 to TRBJ1-1; possibly TRBD1 for D (5 bases). Germline V gene sequence: CDR1 SEHNR, CDR2 FQNEAQ (reference sequence). The germline V and J ends were trimmed by 0 bases and 4 bases, with 15 bases remaining between them. The CDR3 has 16 amino acids. The CDR3, as DNA: TGTGCCAGCAGCTTAGCGTTGGGCAGGGTATCCACTGAAGCTTTCTTT. Translating it yields CASSLALGRVSTEAFF.

J is TRBJ1-5 and V is TRBV7-6; TRBD1 agrees at 8 bases. V shed 9 bases and J 4 bases; nucleotides not matched to a gene: 8. Germline V gene sequence: CDR1 SGHVS, CDR2 FNYEAQ. This CDR3 is built from 14 residues. The CDR3 region is CARPNRGLNQPQHF. For the CDR3, the DNA is TGTGCCAGGCCGAACAGGGGGTTGAATCAGCCCCAGCATTTT.

The chain couples TRBV5-4 to TRBJ1-2; 7 bases map to TRBD1. CDR1 and CDR2 (germline): SGHNT, YYREEE (reference sequence). The CDR3 spans 15 residues. V shed 5 bases, J shed 5 bases, and the junction held 12 bases outside the gene matches. For the CDR3, the DNA is TGTGCCAGCAGGGAAGGCGACAGGGCAGGTTATGGCTACACCTTC. Translated: CASREGDRAGYGYTF.

CDR3 bases: TGTGCCAGCAGTGAAGCGAGACAGGGAATAACCAATGGCTACACCTTC. It encodes CASSEARQGITNGYTF. This chain connects TRBV6-1 to TRBJ1-2; the match to TRBD1 covers 7 bases. Germline V gives CDR1 MNHNS, CDR2 SASEGT. This CDR3 region has 16 residues. Germline trimming cut 0 bases from V and 6 bases from J; bases unmatched to any gene: 10.

The V gene is TRBV7-9, the J gene TRBJ1-2; a weak D match, TRBD1 (5 bases). V was cut by 2 bases and J by 4 bases, with 11 bases left in between. This CDR3 is 14 amino acids long. CDR1 SEHNR and CDR2 FQNEAQ come from the germline V gene (reference sequence). CDR3 protein: CASSLTQGPYGYTF. The CDR3 DNA reads TGTGCCAGCAGCTTAACCCAGGGTCCCTATGGCTACACCTTC.

This clone was counted between two and nine times. V is TRBV6-6 and J is TRBJ1-1, with D possibly TRBD1 on 6 matching bases. Germline CDR1 reads MNHNY; CDR2 reads SVGAGI (reference sequence). Trimming shortened V by 6 bases and J by 0 bases, and 14 bases separated the two germline ends. The CDR3 loop spans 15 amino acids. CDR3 loop: CASRLGAGVNTEAFF. CDR3 sequence (DNA): TGTGCCAGCAGGTTGGGGGCAGGTGTGAACACTGAAGCTTTCTTT.

This chain uses TRBV6-5 with TRBJ2-2; perhaps TRBD2 as D (5 bases). This CDR3 comprises 13 residues. Trimming took 8 bases from V and 6 from J, leaving 13 bases between them. Germline V gene sequence: CDR1 MNHEY, CDR2 SVGAGI. CDR3 sequence reads: CASWAGIAGELFF. As DNA, the CDR3 is TGTGCCAGCTGGGCGGGTATCGCCGGGGAGCTGTTTTTT.

The genes are TRBV10-3 and TRBJ1-2; 9 nucleotides agree with TRBD1. CDR3 length: 13 residues. Germline V CDR1 and CDR2: ENHRY, SYGVKD. V lost 3 bases and J lost 8; bases outside the gene matches: 4. CDR3 nucleotide sequence: TGTGCCATCAGTGAACAGGGGGCACTCGGCTACACCTTC. Translating it yields CAISEQGALGYTF.

The chain has TRBV19 and TRBJ1-2, with TRBD1 matching over 7 bases. V was pared by 7 bases and J by 8 bases, with 10 bases of the junction left unmatched. CDR3 length: 13 residues. Germline V gene sequence: CDR1 LNHDA, CDR2 SQIVND (reference sequence). The CDR3 region is CASTPGTAGGYTF. The CDR3 DNA sequence: TGTGCCAGTACCCCTGGGACAGCTGGAGGCTACACCTTC.

This chain links TRBV5-5 with TRBJ1-6, with TRBD1 matching over 7 bases. In germline, CDR1 is SGHKS, CDR2 YYEKEE (reference sequence). CDR3 length: 16 amino acids. V lost 4 bases and J lost 6; bases outside the gene matches: 10. The CDR3 spells CASSPNPTGTNSPLHF. The CDR3 region has the DNA TGTGCCAGCAGCCCGAACCCGACAGGGACTAATTCACCCCTCCACTTT.

V usage is TRBV4-1 and J usage is TRBJ2-5; D perhaps matches TRBD2 (6 bases). Germline assignment: CDR1 MGHRA and CDR2 YSYEKL. With 1 base removed from V and 4 bases from J, the gap between germline ends came to 13 bases. The CDR3 covers 15 residues. Here the CDR3 reads CASSQAGVSRETQYF. DNA for the CDR3: TGCGCCAGCAGCCAAGCGGGGGTCTCAAGAGAGACCCAGTACTTC.

The chain is built from TRBV7-8 and TRBJ1-5, with D possibly being TRBD1 (5 bases). The germline V and J ends were trimmed by 2 bases and 6 bases, with 14 bases remaining between them. Per the germline V gene, CDR1 is SGHVS and CDR2 is FQNEAQ. CDR3 length equals 15 residues. The CDR3 DNA follows: TGTGCCAGCAGCTTATTTTCCGGGGGGGGTCAGCCCCAGCATTTT. Translation gives CASSLFSGGGQPQHF.

This clone occurred a few times. This sequence joins TRBV28 and TRBJ2-5; D is perhaps TRBD1 (6 bases). Deletions cut 5 bases from V and 1 base from J, with 14 bases between. The CDR3 is 15 residues long. The germline CDR1 and CDR2 sequences are MDHEN and SYDVKM. The CDR3 bases are TGTGCCAGCAGTCTTTTGACAGGCACCCAAGAGACCCAGTACTTC. This encodes CASSLLTGTQETQYF.

The chain uses TRBV6-5 and TRBJ1-1; D is possibly TRBD1 (6 bases). The CDR3 is 13 amino acids. V gave up 6 bases and J gave up 6 bases, with 14 bases separating them. Germline-derived CDR1 and CDR2 are MNHEY and SVGAGI. Here the CDR3 reads CASSLQGNPEAFF. CDR3 sequence (DNA): TGTGCCAGCAGCCTACAGGGTAACCCTGAAGCTTTCTTT.

This clone appeared a single time. The V and J genes are TRBV30 and TRBJ2-4; 7 bases line up with TRBD1. J was trimmed by 4 bases and V by 0 bases; bases with no gene match: 9. The length of the CDR3 is 16 residues. Per the germline V gene, CDR1 is GTSNPN and CDR2 is SVGIG (reference sequence). In DNA, the CDR3 is TGTGCCTGGAGTGTCGACAGGGTTCTCTCGAAAAACATTCAGTACTTC. Amino acids: CAWSVDRVLSKNIQYF. The variable domain in full, with the rest retrieved from reference TRBV30 and TRBJ2-4, is SQTIHQWPATLVQPVGSPLSLECTVEGTSNPNLYWYRQAAGRGLQLLFYSVGIGQISSEVPQNLSASRPQDRQFILSSKKLLLSDSGFYLCAWSVDRVLSKNIQYFGAGTRLSVL.

The chain uses TRBV9 and TRBJ2-1, with D perhaps TRBD2 (6 bases). With 0 bases removed from V and 4 bases from J, the gap between germline ends came to 8 bases. The CDR3 extends over 14 amino acids. Germline lookup yields CDR1 SGDLS and CDR2 YYNGEE. CDR3 loop: CASSVVGTYNEQFF. CDR3 bases: TGTGCCAGCAGCGTAGTGGGGACTTACAATGAGCAGTTCTTC.

The chain has TRBV30 and TRBJ2-6; possibly TRBD1 for D (5 bases). The germline CDR1 and CDR2 sequences are GTSNPN and SVGIG (reference sequence). Trimming stripped 0 bases from V and 3 bases from J, with 9 bases between. The CDR3 extends over 15 amino acids. Here the CDR3 DNA reads TGTGCCTGGAGTGTGTGGGGCGGTGGGGCCAACGTCCTGACTTTC. Translated: CAWSVWGGGANVLTF.

The chain has TRBV5-1 and TRBJ2-7; D is unclear. The V end was cut by 3 bases, the J end by 1 base, with 5 bases between. CDR1 is SGHRS and CDR2 is YFSETQ in the germline V gene. The CDR3 totals 12 residues. CDR3 loop: CASSSQSYEQYF. CDR3 DNA: TGCGCCAGCAGCTCCCAGTCCTACGAGCAGTACTTC.

The chain recombines TRBV27 with TRBJ2-7, with 7 bases fitting TRBD1. The CDR3 consists of 14 residues. J was trimmed by 3 bases and V by 2 bases; bases with no gene match: 4. CDR1 MNHEY and CDR2 SMNVEV come from the germline V gene (reference sequence). The DNA for the CDR3 is TGTGCCAGCAGTTTAAAGGGGGCCTTCTACGAGCAGTACTTC. Its translation: CASSLKGAFYEQYF.

The V and J genes are TRBV5-4 and TRBJ1-1, with a possible D match to TRBD1 (6 bases). Trimming removed 0 bases from V and 0 bases from J, with 9 bases in between. The CDR3 sequence is 15 residues long. Germline loops: CDR1 SGHNT, CDR2 YYREEE (reference sequence). The CDR3: CASSLDRAMNTEAFF. The CDR3 DNA sequence: TGTGCCAGCAGCTTGGACAGGGCAATGAACACTGAAGCTTTCTTT.

The V call is TRBV28, the J call TRBJ1-5; D possibly corresponds to TRBD1 (6 bases). This CDR3 comprises 17 residues. Germline loops: CDR1 MDHEN, CDR2 SYDVKM. V lost 6 bases to trimming and J lost 0 bases, with 18 bases between them. CDR3 region: CASSPGTPLYSNQPQHF. CDR3 nucleotide sequence: TGTGCCAGCAGCCCCGGGACACCCCTCTATAGCAATCAGCCCCAGCATTTT.

This clone was counted only a few times. The chain recombines TRBV6-1 with TRBJ2-1, with TRBD2 identical over 10 bases. With V trimmed by 1 base and J by 6 bases, 3 bases remained unmatched. CDR1 is MNHNS and CDR2 is SASEGT in the germline V gene. There are 15 residues in the CDR3. The DNA for the CDR3 is TGTGCCAGCAGTGAAGGCCCTAGCGGGAGCAATGAGCAGTTCTTC. It specifies CASSEGPSGSNEQFF.